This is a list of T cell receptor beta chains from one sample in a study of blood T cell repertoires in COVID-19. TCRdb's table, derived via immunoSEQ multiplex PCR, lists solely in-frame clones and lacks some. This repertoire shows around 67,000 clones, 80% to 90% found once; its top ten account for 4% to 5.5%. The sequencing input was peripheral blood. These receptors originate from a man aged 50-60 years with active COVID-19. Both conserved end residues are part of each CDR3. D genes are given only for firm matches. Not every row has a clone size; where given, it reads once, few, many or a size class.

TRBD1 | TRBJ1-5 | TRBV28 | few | TGTGCCAGCAGGCGGACAGGAAATCAGCCCCAGCATTTT | CASRRTGNQPQHF
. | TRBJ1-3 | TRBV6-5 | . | TGTGCCAGCAGGGTAGACTCTGGAAACACCATATATTTT | CASRVDSGNTIYF
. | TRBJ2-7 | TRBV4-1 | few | TGCGCCAGCAGCCAAGAGACGGGGTTCTACGAGCAGTACTTC | CASSQETGFYEQYF
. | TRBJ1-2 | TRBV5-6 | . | TGTGCCAGCAGCTTGGGACACGGAAACTATGGCTACACCTTC | CASSLGHGNYGYTF
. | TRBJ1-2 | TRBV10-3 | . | TGTGCCGCAGGACGTGGGGGCGGCTACACCTTC | CAAGRGGGYTF
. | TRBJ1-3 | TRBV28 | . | TGTGCCAGCAGGGAAACAGGAGGGCAAGGAAACACCATATATTTT | CASRETGGQGNTIYF
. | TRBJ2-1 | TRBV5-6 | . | TGTGCCAGCAGCTTGGTCTATGTGGCGGATACCGATGAGCAGTTCTTC | CASSLVYVADTDEQFF
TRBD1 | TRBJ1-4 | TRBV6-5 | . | TGTGCCAGCGTACCAGGGGGCTCTTATGAAAAACTGTTTTTT | CASVPGGSYEKLFF
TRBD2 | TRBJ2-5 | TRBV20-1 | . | TGCAGTGCTAGTACCGGGACTAGCGCTCAAGAGACCCAGTACTTC | CSASTGTSAQETQYF
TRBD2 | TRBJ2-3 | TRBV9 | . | TGTGCCAGCAGCGTCTCTAGCGGGAGCACAGATACGCAGTATTTT | CASSVSSGSTDTQYF
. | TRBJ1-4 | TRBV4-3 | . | TGCGCCAGCAGCCAAGATCGGGGGGCTGGTGAAAAACTGTTTTTT | CASSQDRGAGEKLFF
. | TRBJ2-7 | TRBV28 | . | TGTGCCAGCAGTTCCCCGGACAGAGGGAACGAGCAGTACTTC | CASSSPDRGNEQYF
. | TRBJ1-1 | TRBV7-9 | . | TGTGCCAGCAGGCGTCAGGCGAACACTGAAGCTTTCTTT | CASRRQANTEAFF
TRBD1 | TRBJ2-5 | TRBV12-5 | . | TGTGCTAGTGCCGGCGGAGACAGGGGGCGAGAGACCCAGTACTTC | CASAGGDRGRETQYF
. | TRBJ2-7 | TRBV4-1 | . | TGCGCCAGCAGCCAAGATGAGGGAATACCCTACGAGCAGTACTTC | CASSQDEGIPYEQYF
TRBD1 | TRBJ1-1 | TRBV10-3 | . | TGTGCCATCAGCCCCGACAGGGTAGGAACTGAAGCTTTCTTT | CAISPDRVGTEAFF
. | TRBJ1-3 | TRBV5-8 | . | TGTGCCAGCAGCTCCAGGACAGACTCTGGAAACACCATATATTTT | CASSSRTDSGNTIYF
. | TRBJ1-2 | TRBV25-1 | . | TGTGCCAGCAGTGACCCTACCGGCGGATACTATGGCTACACCTTC | CASSDPTGGYYGYTF
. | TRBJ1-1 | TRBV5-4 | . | TGTGCCAGCAGCTCCCCCCCGAGGGTCGCTGAAGCTTTCTTT | CASSSPPRVAEAFF
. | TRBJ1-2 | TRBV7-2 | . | TGTGCCAGCAGCTTAGCCCCCGCGATCTATGGCTACACCTTC | CASSLAPAIYGYTF
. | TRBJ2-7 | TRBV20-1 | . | TGCAGTGCTAGTCCGTGGACAGAATCCTACGAGCAGTACTTC | CSASPWTESYEQYF
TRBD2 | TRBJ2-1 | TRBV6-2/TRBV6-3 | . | TGTGCCAGCAGTTACTCGATGACTAGCGGGAGGGCCGCTCCGCGCAATGAGCAGTTCTTC | CASSYSMTSGRAAPRNEQFF
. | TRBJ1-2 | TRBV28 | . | TGTGCCAGCAGCTCAAGGAGGGTGTACACCTTC | CASSSRRVYTF
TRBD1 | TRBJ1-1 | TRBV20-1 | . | TGCAGTGCTCGTGGACAGGGGGGGGTGAGCACTGAAGCTTTCTTT | CSARGQGGVSTEAFF
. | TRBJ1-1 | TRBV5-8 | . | TGTGCCAGCAGCTTCCCCCAGGGCCCCACTGAAGCTTTCTTT | CASSFPQGPTEAFF
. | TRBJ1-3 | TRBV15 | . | TGTGCCACCAGCAGAGTAATTGGAAACACCATATATTTT | CATSRVIGNTIYF
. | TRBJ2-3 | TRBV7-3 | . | TGTGCCAGCAGCTTAACCCCCTCAGATACGCAGTATTTT | CASSLTPSDTQYF
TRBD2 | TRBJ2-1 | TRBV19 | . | TGTGCCAGTAGTATAACTAGCGGGTATGAGCAGTTCTTC | CASSITSGYEQFF
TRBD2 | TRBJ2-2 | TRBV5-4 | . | TGTGCCAGCAGCTTGGGGGGGACTAGCGGCAACACCGGGGAGCTGTTTTTT | CASSLGGTSGNTGELFF
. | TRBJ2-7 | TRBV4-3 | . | TGCGCCAGCAGCCAAGATCTCCTAGCGAGGGAGCAGTACTTC | CASSQDLLAREQYF
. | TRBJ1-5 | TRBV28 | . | TGTGCCAGCAGTTTCGACCTCACAGGGCGGAATCAGCCCCAGCATTTT | CASSFDLTGRNQPQHF
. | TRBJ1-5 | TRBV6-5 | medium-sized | TGTGCCAGCAGTTACTCGTTCGGGGTTCAGCCCCAGCATTTT | CASSYSFGVQPQHF
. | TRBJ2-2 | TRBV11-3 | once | TGTGCCAGCTTTGGAGGCCCTTTGGAAGCCGGGGAGCTGTTTTTT | CASFGGPLEAGELFF
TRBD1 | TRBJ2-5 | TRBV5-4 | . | TGTGCCAGCAGCCCGACAGGGCCTTCCCAAGAGACCCAGTACTTC | CASSPTGPSQETQYF
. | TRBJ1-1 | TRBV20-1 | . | TGCAGTGCTAGTAACTTCAGGGTTCGCACTGAAGCTTTCTTT | CSASNFRVRTEAFF
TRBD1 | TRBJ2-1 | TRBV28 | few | TGTGCCAGCAGCACCCCGACAGGGGTCAATGAGCAGTTCTTC | CASSTPTGVNEQFF
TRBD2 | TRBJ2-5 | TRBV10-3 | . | TGTGCCATCAGTGAGTCCCCGGGAGGAGGAGAGACCCAGTACTTC | CAISESPGGGETQYF
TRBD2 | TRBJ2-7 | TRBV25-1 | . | TGTGCCAGCAGTGAGGGCCTAGCGGGAGGAATTGGAACCTACGAGCAGTACTTC | CASSEGLAGGIGTYEQYF
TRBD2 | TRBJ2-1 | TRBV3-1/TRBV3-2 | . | TGTGCCAGCAGCCACGGGACTAGCGGGACTTATGAGCAGTTCTTC | CASSHGTSGTYEQFF
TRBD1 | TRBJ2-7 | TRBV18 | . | TGTGCCAGCTCACCGGACAGGGTCGAGCAGTACTTC | CASSPDRVEQYF
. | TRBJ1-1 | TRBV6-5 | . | TGTGCCAGCAGCTATGGATCGGGCACTGAAGCTTTCTTT | CASSYGSGTEAFF
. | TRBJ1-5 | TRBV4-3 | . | TGCGCCAGCAGCCAAGATCATAGGAGCCGGCAGCCCCAGCATTTT | CASSQDHRSRQPQHF
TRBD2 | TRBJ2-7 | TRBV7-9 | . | TGTGCCAGCAGCTTAGGGAGCGGGAGAGGGCCCGAGCAGTACTTC | CASSLGSGRGPEQYF
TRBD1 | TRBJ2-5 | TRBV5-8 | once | TGTGCCAGCAGTTGGGACAGCCAAGAGACCCAGTACTTC | CASSWDSQETQYF
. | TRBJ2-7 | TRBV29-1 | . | TGCAGCGTTGAAGGCGAGGTTGGCGAGCAGTACTTC | CSVEGEVGEQYF